This T cell receptor (beta chain) came from a study of monozygotic twins with inflammatory bowel disease. The CDR3 runs 12 residues. Germline loops: CDR1 LGHDT, CDR2 YNNKEL (reference sequence). Study-wide results and limits: Using the inverse Simpson index, IBD patients had lower TCRbeta diversity than healthy co-twins.

TCRdb reprocessed the 5' RACE reads and reports one entry per CDR3 protein, with no DNA. The sample features about 210,000 distinct CDR3 sequences, with around 1.5% in its top ten. With regard to this clonotype: The target antigen is unknown.

Investigators pulled total RNA out of whole blood and did not sort T cells. The sequence was obtained from a human donor with ulcerative colitis or Crohn's disease, or a healthy co-twin of an affected twin (not recorded which). This chain links TRBV3-1 with TRBJ1-2; with no DNA, the TCRdb D assignment of TRBD1 cannot be verified. Sequenced: blood. The CDR3 loop is CASSRDLYGYTF.